This is a list of T cell receptor beta chains from one sample in a study of T cell responses to AZD1222 COVID-19 vaccine. Only in-frame clones appear in the TCRdb table, and some are missing; sequencing was by immunoSEQ multiplex PCR. The table includes about 56,000 clones, 80% detected once. The material was peripheral blood, obtained 28 days after the second AZD1222 dose. These receptors were collected from an adult who received the AZD1222 COVID-19 vaccine. The CDR3 runs from the conserved cysteine through the conserved F or W. D genes are given only for firm matches. The size of a clone is reported for some rows only, either as once, few or many, or as a class for expanded clones.

TRBV4-1	.	TRBJ1-2	TRBD1	TGCGCCAGCAGCCGGCAAAGGGAGGCGGGACAGGACTATGGCTACACCTTC	CASSRQREAGQDYGYTF
TRBV5-1	once	TRBJ1-6	.	TGCGCCAGCAGCTTGGATGGGACCACCGGAATACCCCTCCACTTT	CASSLDGTTGIPLHF
TRBV19	.	TRBJ1-3	.	TGTGCCAGTAGTATCGGAGGGAGGAACACCATATATTTT	CASSIGGRNTIYF
TRBV5-1	.	TRBJ2-1	.	TGCGCCAGCAGCTGGAACGCCGGACAGCCCGATGAGCAGTTCTTC	CASSWNAGQPDEQFF
TRBV28	.	TRBJ1-4	.	TGTGCCAGCAGTTATCTCCTCGGACTCCTAGGAGTCCAAACTAATGAAAAACTGTTTTTT	CASSYLLGLLGVQTNEKLFF
TRBV18	.	TRBJ2-1	.	TGTGCCAGCTCACCACCGACGGGGGGCCCGATAGCGGGGCAGTTCTTC	CASSPPTGGPIAGQFF
TRBV5-1	.	TRBJ2-3	.	TGCGCCAGCACCGTACAAGGGGGCACAGATACGCAGTATTTT	CASTVQGGTDTQYF
TRBV6-5	.	TRBJ1-1	.	TGTGCCAGCAGCCTCATCGCGGGGCACCAAGCTTTCTTT	CASSLIAGHQAFF
TRBV28	few	TRBJ2-5	.	TGTGCCAGTGGCCGACAGACCCAGTACTTC	CASGRQTQYF
TRBV2	.	TRBJ2-1	TRBD2	TGTGCCAGCAGGGGACTAGCGGGGGTGAGTGAGCAGTTCTTC	CASRGLAGVSEQFF
TRBV15	.	TRBJ1-4	.	TGTGCCACCAGCAGAGTCGGCCGGCAGACAACTAATGAAAAACTGTTTTTT	CATSRVGRQTTNEKLFF